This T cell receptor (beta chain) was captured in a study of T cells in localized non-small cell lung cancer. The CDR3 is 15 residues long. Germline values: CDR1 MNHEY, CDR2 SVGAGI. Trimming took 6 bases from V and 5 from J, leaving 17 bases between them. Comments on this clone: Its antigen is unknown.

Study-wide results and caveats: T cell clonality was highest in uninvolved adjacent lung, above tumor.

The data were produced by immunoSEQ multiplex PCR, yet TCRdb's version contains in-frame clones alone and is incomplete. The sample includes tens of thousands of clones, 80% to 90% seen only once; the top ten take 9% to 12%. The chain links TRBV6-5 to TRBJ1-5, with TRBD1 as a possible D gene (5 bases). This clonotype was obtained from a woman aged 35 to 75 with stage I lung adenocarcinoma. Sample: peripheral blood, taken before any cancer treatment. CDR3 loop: CASSELWGGDQPQHF. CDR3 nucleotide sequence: TGTGCCAGCAGCGAATTGTGGGGGGGAGATCAGCCCCAGCATTTT.